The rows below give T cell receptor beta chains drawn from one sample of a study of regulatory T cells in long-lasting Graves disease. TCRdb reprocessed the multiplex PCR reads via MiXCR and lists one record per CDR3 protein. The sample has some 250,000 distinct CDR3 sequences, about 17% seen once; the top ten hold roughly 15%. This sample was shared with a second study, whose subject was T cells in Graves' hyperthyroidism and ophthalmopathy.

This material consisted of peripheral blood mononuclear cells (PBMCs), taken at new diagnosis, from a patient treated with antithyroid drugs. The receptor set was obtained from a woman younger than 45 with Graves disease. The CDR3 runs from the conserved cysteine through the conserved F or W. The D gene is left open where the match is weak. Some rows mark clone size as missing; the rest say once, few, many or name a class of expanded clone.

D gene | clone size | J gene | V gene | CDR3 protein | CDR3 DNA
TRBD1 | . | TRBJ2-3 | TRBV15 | CATSRSLRGQSGGTDTQYF | TGTGCCACCAGCAGATCCCTACGGGGACAGTCTGGGGGCACAGATACGCAGTATTTT
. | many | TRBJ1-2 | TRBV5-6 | CASSLFVANYGYTF | TGTGCCAGCAGCTTGTTTGTGGCTAACTATGGCTACACCTTC
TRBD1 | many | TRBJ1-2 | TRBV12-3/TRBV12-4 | CASRSQGAGYGYTF | TGTGCCAGCAGATCACAGGGGGCGGGCTATGGCTACACCTTC
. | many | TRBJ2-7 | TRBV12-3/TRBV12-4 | CATSFSHYEQYF | TGTGCCACCTCGTTTTCCCACTACGAGCAGTACTTC
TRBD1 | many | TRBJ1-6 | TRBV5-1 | CASSTTGSSPLHF | TGCGCCAGCAGCACGACAGGGAGCTCACCCCTCCACTTT
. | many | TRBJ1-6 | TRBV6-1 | CASRPEPRDSPLHF | TGTGCCAGCAGGCCCGAACCTCGAGATTCACCCCTCCACTTT
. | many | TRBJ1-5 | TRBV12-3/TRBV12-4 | CASTSDANQPQHF | TGTGCCAGCACCAGCGACGCTAATCAGCCCCAGCATTTT
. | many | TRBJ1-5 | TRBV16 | CASSQSSNQPQHF | TGTGCCAGCAGCCAATCGAGCAATCAGCCCCAGCATTTT
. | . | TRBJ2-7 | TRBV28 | CASSRDTSGAYEQYF | TGTGCCAGCAGCCGGGATACCAGTGGGGCCTACGAGCAGTACTTC
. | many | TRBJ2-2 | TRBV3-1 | CASSQGWAGELFF | TGTGCCAGCAGCCAAGGTTGGGCCGGGGAGCTGTTTTTT
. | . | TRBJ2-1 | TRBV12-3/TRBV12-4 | CASTWGVANEQFF | TGTGCCAGCACCTGGGGGGTTGCCAATGAGCAGTTCTTC
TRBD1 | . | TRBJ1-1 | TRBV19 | CASKAQGTEAFF | TGTGCCAGTAAGGCACAGGGGACTGAAGCTTTCTTT
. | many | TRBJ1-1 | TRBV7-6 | CASSNGQSEGAFF | TGTGCCAGCAGCAATGGACAGAGCGAGGGAGCTTTCTTT
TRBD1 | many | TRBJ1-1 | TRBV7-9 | CASSLGTGGAFF | TGTGCCAGCAGCTTGGGTACAGGGGGAGCTTTCTTT
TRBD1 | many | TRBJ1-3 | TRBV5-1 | CASRDRRDTIYF | TGCGCCAGCCGGGACAGGCGGGACACCATATATTTT